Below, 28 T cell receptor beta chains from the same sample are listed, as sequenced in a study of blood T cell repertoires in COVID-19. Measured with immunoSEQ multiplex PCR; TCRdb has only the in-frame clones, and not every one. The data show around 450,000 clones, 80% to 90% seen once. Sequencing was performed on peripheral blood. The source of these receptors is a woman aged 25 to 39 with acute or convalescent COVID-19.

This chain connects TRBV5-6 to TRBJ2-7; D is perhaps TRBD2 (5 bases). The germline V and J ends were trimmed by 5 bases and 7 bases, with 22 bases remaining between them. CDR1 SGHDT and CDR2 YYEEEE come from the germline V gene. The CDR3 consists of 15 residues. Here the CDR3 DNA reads TGTGCCAGCAGTTATGGTCCCCCGGGGAAGAGTGAGCAGTACTTC. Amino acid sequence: CASSYGPPGKSEQYF.

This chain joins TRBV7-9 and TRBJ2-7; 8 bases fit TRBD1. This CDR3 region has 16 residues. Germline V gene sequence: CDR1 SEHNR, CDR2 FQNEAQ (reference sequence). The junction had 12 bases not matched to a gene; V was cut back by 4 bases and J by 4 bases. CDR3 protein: CASSYQGATSKYEQYF. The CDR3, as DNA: TGTGCCAGCAGCTATCAGGGGGCGACTAGTAAATACGAGCAGTACTTC.

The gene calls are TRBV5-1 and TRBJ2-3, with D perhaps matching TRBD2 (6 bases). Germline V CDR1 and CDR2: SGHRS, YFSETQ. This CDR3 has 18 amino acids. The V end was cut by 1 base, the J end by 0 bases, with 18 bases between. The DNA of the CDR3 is TGCGCCAGCAGCTTGAAAGCGACAACGGGACTCAGCACAGATACGCAGTATTTT. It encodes CASSLKATTGLSTDTQYF.

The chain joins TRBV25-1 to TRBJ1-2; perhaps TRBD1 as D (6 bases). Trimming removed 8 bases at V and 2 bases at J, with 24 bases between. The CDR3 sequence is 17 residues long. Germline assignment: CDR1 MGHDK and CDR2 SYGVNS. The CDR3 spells CASRSALTQGYNYGYTF. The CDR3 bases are TGTGCCAGCCGCTCCGCGCTGACACAGGGATACAACTATGGCTACACCTTC.

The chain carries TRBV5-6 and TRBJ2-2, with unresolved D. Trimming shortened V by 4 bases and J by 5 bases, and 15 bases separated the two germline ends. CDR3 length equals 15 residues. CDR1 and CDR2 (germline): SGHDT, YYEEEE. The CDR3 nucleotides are TGTGCCAGCAGCCTCGGGTCCGGTGGGACCGGGGAGCTGTTTTTT. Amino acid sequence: CASSLGSGGTGELFF. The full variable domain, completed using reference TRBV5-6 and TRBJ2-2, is DAGVTQSPTHLIKTRGQQVTLRCSPKSGHDTVSWYQQALGQGPQFIFQYYEEEERQRGNFPDRFSGHQFPNYSSELNVNALLLGDSALYLCASSLGSGGTGELFFGEGSRLTVL.

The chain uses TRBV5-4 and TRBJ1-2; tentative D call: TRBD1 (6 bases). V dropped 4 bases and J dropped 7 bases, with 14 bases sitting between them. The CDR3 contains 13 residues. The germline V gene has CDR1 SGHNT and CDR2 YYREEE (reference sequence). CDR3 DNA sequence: TGTGCCAGCAGCGCCCCACAGGGTGCTGGCTACACCTTC. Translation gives CASSAPQGAGYTF.

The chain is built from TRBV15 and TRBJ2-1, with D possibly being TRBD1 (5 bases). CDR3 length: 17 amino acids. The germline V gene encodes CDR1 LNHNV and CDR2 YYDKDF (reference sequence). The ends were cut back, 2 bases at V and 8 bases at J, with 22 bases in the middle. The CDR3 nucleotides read TGTGCCACCAGCAGATCAAGCTCCGACAGCCTTGAGGATGAGCAGTTCTTC. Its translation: CATSRSSSDSLEDEQFF.

CDR3 DNA sequence: TGTGCCAGCAGTGTGCCTAGCCGTTTCTATGAGCAGTTCTTC. This encodes CASSVPSRFYEQFF. The V and J genes are TRBV27 and TRBJ2-1, with D tentatively TRBD2 (5 bases). The CDR3 covers 14 residues. The germline V gene has CDR1 MNHEY and CDR2 SMNVEV (reference sequence). V was trimmed by 5 bases and J by 8 bases, leaving 16 bases between them.

CDR3 nucleotide sequence: TGTGCCAGCAGCTTAAGTGTCAGGGAGGTTGGCACCGGGGAGCTGTTTTTT. Translated: CASSLSVREVGTGELFF. The chain links TRBV7-3 to TRBJ2-2; weak D call: TRBD2 (6 bases). In germline, CDR1 is SGHTA, CDR2 FQGTGA. This CDR3 comprises 17 residues. Trimming stripped 1 base from V and 4 bases from J, with 16 bases between.

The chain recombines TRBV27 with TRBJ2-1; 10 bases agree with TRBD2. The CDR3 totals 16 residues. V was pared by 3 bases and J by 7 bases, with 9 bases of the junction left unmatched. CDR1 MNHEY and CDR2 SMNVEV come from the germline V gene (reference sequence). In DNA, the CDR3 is TGTGCCAGCAGTTTCTTCATCGCTAGCGGGGGAAATGAGCAGTTCTTC. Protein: CASSFFIASGGNEQFF.

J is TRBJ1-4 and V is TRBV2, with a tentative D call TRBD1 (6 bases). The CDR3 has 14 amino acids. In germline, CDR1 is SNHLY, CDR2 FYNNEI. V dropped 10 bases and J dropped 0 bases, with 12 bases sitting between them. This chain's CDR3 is CATRTEATNEKLFF. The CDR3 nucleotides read TGTGCCACCCGGACAGAAGCAACTAATGAAAAACTGTTTTTT.

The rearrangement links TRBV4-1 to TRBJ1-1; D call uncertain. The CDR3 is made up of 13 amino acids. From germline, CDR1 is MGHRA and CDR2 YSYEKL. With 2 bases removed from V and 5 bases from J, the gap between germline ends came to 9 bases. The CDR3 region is CASSQMAGTEAFF. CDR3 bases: TGCGCCAGCAGCCAAATGGCGGGAACTGAAGCTTTCTTT.

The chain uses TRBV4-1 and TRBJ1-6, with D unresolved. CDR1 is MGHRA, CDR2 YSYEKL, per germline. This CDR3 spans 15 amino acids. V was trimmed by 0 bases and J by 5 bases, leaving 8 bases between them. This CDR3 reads CASSQEAVNNSPLHF. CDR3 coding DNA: TGCGCCAGCAGCCAAGAGGCAGTGAATAATTCACCCCTCCACTTT.

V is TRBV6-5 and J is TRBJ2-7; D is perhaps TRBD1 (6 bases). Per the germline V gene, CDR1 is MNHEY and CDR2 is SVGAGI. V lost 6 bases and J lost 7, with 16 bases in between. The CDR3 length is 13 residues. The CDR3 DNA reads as TGTGCCAGCAGGGTAAACAGGGTTGAGGAGCAGTACTTC. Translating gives CASRVNRVEEQYF.

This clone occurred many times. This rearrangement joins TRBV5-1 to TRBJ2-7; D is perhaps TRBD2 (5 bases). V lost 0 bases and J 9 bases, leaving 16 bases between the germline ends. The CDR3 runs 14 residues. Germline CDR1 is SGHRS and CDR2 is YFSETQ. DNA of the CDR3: TGCGCCAGCAGCTTGGCCAATCCGAGGGAAGGGCAGTACTTC. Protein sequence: CASSLANPREGQYF.

CDR3 sequence: CASSSRVGSDYGYTF. The CDR3 nucleotides are TGTGCCAGCAGCTCCCGGGTCGGAAGTGACTATGGCTACACCTTC. The V call is TRBV7-8, the J call TRBJ1-2; the D is unclear. There are 15 residues in the CDR3. V was clipped by 4 bases and J by 3 bases, with 15 bases between them. CDR1 SGHVS and CDR2 FQNEAQ come from the germline V gene.

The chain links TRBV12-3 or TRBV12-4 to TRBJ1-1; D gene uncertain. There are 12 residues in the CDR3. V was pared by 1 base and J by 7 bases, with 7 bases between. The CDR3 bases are TGTGCCAGCAGTTTAGGAGTCAATGAAGCTTTCTTT. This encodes CASSLGVNEAFF.

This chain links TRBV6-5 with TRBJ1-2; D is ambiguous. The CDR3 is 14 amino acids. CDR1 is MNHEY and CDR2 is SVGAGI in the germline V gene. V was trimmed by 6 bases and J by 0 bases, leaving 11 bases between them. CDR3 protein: CASSRQDSNYGYTF. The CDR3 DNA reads TGTGCCAGCAGCCGGCAGGATTCTAACTATGGCTACACCTTC.

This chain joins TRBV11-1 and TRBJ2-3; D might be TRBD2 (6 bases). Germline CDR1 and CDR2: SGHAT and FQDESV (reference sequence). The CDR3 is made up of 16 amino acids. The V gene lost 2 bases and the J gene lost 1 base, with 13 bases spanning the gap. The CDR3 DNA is TGTGCCAGCAGCTTAACGGGGGAACTGGGCACAGATACGCAGTATTTT. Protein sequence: CASSLTGELGTDTQYF.

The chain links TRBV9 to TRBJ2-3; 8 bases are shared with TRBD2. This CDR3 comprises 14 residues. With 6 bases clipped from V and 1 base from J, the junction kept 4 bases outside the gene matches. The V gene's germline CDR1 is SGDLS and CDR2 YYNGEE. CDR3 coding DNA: TGTGCCAGCAACAGAGCGGGGGGCACAGATACGCAGTATTTT. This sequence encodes CASNRAGGTDTQYF.

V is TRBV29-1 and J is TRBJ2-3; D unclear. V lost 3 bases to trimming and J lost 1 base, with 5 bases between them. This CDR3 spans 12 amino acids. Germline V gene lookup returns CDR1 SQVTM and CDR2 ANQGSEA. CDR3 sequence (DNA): TGCAGCGTTGATCTAGGCACAGATACGCAGTATTTT. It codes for CSVDLGTDTQYF.

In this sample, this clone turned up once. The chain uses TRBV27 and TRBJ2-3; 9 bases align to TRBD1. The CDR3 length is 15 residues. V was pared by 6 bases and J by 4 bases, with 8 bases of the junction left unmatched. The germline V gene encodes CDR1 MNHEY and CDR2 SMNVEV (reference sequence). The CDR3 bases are TGTGCCAGCAGAAGAGACAGGGGGAGGGCAGATACGCAGTATTTT. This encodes CASRRDRGRADTQYF.

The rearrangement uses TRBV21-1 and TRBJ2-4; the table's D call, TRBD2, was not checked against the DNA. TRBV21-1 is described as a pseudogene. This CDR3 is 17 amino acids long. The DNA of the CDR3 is TGTGCCAGCAGCAAAGAGGCGGGGGTCGAAGCCAAAAACATTCAGTACTTC. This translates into CASSKEAGVEAKNIQYF.

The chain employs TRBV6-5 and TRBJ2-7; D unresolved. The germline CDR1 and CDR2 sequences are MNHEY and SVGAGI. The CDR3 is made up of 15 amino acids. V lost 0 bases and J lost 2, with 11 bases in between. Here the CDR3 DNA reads TGTGCCAGCAGTTACTCGAGGAGTTCAACCTACGAGCAGTACTTC. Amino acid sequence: CASSYSRSSTYEQYF.

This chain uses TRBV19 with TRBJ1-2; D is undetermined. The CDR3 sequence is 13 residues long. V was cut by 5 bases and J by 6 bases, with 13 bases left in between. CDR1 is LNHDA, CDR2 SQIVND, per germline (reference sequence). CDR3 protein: CASSSRQIDGYTF. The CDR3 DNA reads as TGTGCCAGTAGTTCCCGCCAGATTGATGGCTACACCTTC. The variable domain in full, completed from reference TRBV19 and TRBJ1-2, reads DGGITQSPKYLFRKEGQNVTLSCEQNLNHDAMYWYRQDPGQGLRLIYYSQIVNDFQKGDIAEGYSVSREKKESFPLTVTSAQKNPTAFYLCASSSRQIDGYTFGSGTRLTVV.

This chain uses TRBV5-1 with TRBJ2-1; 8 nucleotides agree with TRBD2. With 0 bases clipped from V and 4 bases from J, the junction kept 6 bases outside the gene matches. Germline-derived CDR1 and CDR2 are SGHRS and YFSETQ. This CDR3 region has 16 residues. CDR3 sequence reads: CASSLERGMRYNEQFF. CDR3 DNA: TGCGCCAGCAGCTTGGAGCGGGGGATGAGGTACAATGAGCAGTTCTTC.

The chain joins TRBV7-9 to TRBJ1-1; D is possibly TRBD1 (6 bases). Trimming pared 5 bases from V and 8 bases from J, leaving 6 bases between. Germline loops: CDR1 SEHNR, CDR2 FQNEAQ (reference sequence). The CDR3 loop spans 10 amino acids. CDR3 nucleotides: TGTGCCAGCAGCCAGGGGGAAGCTTTCTTT. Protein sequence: CASSQGEAFF.

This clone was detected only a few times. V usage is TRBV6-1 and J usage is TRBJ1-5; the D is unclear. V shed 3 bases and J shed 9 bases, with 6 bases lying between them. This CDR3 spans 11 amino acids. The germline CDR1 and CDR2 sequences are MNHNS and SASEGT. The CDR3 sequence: CASSDYWPQHF. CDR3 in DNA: TGTGCCAGCAGTGATTATTGGCCCCAGCATTTT.